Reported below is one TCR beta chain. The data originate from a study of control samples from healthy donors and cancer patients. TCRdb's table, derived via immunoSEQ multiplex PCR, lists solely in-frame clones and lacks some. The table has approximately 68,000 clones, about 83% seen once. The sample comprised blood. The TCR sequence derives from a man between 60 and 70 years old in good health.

CDR3 nucleotide sequence: TGCGCCAGCAGCCAAGAACAGGGACCACCAAACAATGAGCAGTTCTTC. It translates to CASSQEQGPPNNEQFF. V is TRBV4-3 and J is TRBJ2-1; D is perhaps TRBD1 (6 bases). Germline CDR1 reads LGHNA; CDR2 reads YSLEER. The V and J ends lost 0 bases and 5 bases respectively, with 14 bases between them. The CDR3 has 16 amino acids.